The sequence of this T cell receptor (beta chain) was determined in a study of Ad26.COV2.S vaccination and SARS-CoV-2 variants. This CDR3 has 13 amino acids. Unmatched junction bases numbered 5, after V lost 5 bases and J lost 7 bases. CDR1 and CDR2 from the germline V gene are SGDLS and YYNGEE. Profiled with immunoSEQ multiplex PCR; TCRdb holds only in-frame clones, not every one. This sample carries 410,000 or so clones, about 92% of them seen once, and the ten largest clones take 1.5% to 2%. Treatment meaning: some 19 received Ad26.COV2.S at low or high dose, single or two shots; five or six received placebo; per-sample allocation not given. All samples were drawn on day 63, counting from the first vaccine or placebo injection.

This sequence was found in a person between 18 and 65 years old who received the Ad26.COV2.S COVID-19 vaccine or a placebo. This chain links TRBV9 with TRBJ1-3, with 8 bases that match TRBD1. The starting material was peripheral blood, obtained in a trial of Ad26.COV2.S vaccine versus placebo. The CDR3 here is CASRPGQGNTIYF. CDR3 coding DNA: TGTGCCAGCAGGCCCGGACAGGGCAACACCATATATTTT. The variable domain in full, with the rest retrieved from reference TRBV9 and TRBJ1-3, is DSGVTQTPKHLITATGQRVTLRCSPRSGDLSVYWYQQSLDQGLQFLIQYYNGEERAKGNILERFSAQQFPDLHSELNLSSLELGDSALYFCASRPGQGNTIYFGEGSWLTVV.